The 28 T cell receptor beta chains given below trace back to one sample, sequenced in a study of blood T cell repertoires in COVID-19. Repertoires were generated with immunoSEQ multiplex PCR, while TCRdb's copy carries only in-frame clones and drops some. The repertoire holds some 200,000 clones, with 85% to 90% as singletons. Input material: peripheral blood. These receptors all stem from a woman aged 18-29 years who had recovered from COVID-19.

V gene TRBV6-5 combines with J gene TRBJ1-5; no clear D. The CDR3 runs to 14 residues. Germline assignment: CDR1 MNHEY and CDR2 SVGAGI. The ends were cut back, 5 bases at V and 3 bases at J, with 11 bases in the middle. The CDR3 region has the DNA TGTGCCAGCAGTACCCACAGCCCCAATCAGCCCCAGCATTTT. It translates to CASSTHSPNQPQHF.

The chain employs TRBV11-1 and TRBJ2-3; 15 bases match TRBD2. With V trimmed by 5 bases and J by 3 bases, 3 bases remained unmatched. The CDR3 loop spans 16 amino acids. CDR1 and CDR2 (germline): SGHAT, FQDESV (reference sequence). CDR3 DNA: TGTGCCAGCAGCACCGGACTAGCGGGAGGGACAGATACGCAGTATTTT. Its protein product is CASSTGLAGGTDTQYF.

In DNA form, the CDR3 reads TGTGCCAGCAGTCAATCCGGGGGGGGGAATCAGCCCCAGCATTTT. Translating gives CASSQSGGGNQPQHF. J is TRBJ1-5 and V is TRBV28, with D possibly TRBD1 on 5 matching bases. V was pared by 5 bases and J by 4 bases, with 15 bases between. Germline CDR1 MDHEN, CDR2 SYDVKM. CDR3 length: 15 amino acids.

The table lists this clone with a count of one. This chain joins TRBV10-3 and TRBJ1-1; 8 nucleotides match TRBD1. Germline lookup yields CDR1 ENHRY and CDR2 SYGVKD. The junction had 4 bases not matched to a gene; V was cut back by 7 bases and J by 3 bases. The CDR3 loop spans 13 amino acids. Written as DNA, the CDR3 is TGTGCCATCAACCTGGACAGGGACACTGAAGCTTTCTTT. The encoded protein is CAINLDRDTEAFF.

The J gene is TRBJ1-5, the V gene TRBV6-5; TRBD1 matches 11 bases. The CDR3 spans 15 residues. The V and J ends lost 10 bases and 4 bases, in that order; junction bases with no gene match: 9. Germline CDR1 and CDR2: MNHEY and SVGAGI. The CDR3 bases are TGTGCCACGGGACAGGGGGGGCGTACTAATCAGCCCCAGCATTTT. Amino acids: CATGQGGRTNQPQHF.

The count of this clone is one. V gene TRBV5-1 combines with J gene TRBJ1-1; D may be TRBD1 (5 bases). CDR1 and CDR2 from the germline V gene are SGHRS and YFSETQ. The CDR3 sequence is 15 residues long. Deletions cut 0 bases from V and 1 base from J, with 10 bases between. The CDR3 sequence is CASSLAGGSNTEAFF. CDR3 in DNA: TGCGCCAGCAGCTTGGCGGGGGGTTCGAACACTGAAGCTTTCTTT.

The chain combines TRBV7-9 with TRBJ2-3, with D maybe TRBD2 (8 bases). The V gene's germline CDR1 is SEHNR and CDR2 FQNEAQ (reference sequence). CDR3 length: 17 residues. V was pared by 1 base and J by 4 bases, with 18 bases between. CDR3 coding DNA: TGTGCCAGCAGCTTAGGATGGGACAGCGGGGGCGCAGATACGCAGTATTTT. The encoded protein is CASSLGWDSGGADTQYF. Variable domain in full (rest from reference TRBV7-9 and TRBJ2-3): DTGVSQNPRHKITKRGQNVTFRCDPISEHNRLYWYRQTLGQGPEFLTYFQNEAQLEKSRLLSDRFSAERPKGSFSTLEIQRTEQGDSAMYLCASSLGWDSGGADTQYFGPGTRLTVL.

V and J are TRBV6-5 and TRBJ2-5, with D possibly matching TRBD1 (5 bases). Trimming left V 0 bases short and J 5 bases short, with 13 bases between. The CDR3 runs to 15 residues. Germline CDR1 MNHEY, CDR2 SVGAGI. CDR3 coding DNA: TGTGCCAGCAGTTACTCGTCCAGGGTGGGGGAGACCCAGTACTTC. Translation gives CASSYSSRVGETQYF.

This clone is a singleton in its sample. V gene TRBV2 combines with J gene TRBJ2-5, with 11 bases identical to TRBD2. With V trimmed by 4 bases and J by 3 bases, 4 bases remained unmatched. Germline loops: CDR1 SNHLY, CDR2 FYNNEI. The CDR3 has 15 residues. The CDR3 spells CASSGLAGIEETQYF. The CDR3 DNA sequence: TGTGCCAGCAGTGGACTAGCGGGGATAGAAGAGACCCAGTACTTC.

The chain employs TRBV18 and TRBJ1-1; D is ambiguous. Germline V CDR1 and CDR2: KGHSH, LQKENI. V lost 3 bases and J lost 3, with 8 bases in between. This CDR3 contains 13 residues. The CDR3 reads CASSPQTYTEAFF. The CDR3 nucleotides read TGTGCCAGCTCACCGCAGACTTACACTGAAGCTTTCTTT.

The chain is built from TRBV5-1 and TRBJ1-1, with unresolved D. Trimming took 0 bases from V and 1 from J, leaving 10 bases between them. The germline CDR1 and CDR2 sequences are SGHRS and YFSETQ. This CDR3 is built from 15 residues. This chain's CDR3 is CASSLGTLKNTEAFF. As DNA, the CDR3 is TGCGCCAGCAGCTTGGGTACTCTTAAGAACACTGAAGCTTTCTTT.

This clone showed up just a few times. This sequence joins TRBV7-2 and TRBJ1-2, with D possibly being TRBD1 (6 bases). V was shortened by 6 bases and J by 4 bases, with 12 bases between the two germline ends. The CDR3 extends over 13 amino acids. Germline CDR1 is SGHTA and CDR2 is FQGNSA. CDR3 in DNA: TGTGCCAGCAGTCCTGACAGGAGCTATGGCTACACCTTC. Its translation: CASSPDRSYGYTF.

The CDR3 loop is CASGPGTGRNEQFF. CDR3 DNA: TGTGCTAGTGGTCCGGGGACAGGGAGGAATGAGCAGTTCTTC. The V gene is TRBV12-5, the J gene TRBJ2-1, with TRBD1 matching over 9 bases. Looked up from germline, CDR1 is LGHNT and CDR2 is FRNRAP. This CDR3 region has 14 residues. The trim removed 5 bases at V and 7 bases at J, leaving 6 bases unmatched.

Only one count was recorded for this clone. The chain links TRBV10-3 to TRBJ2-1; 10 positions match TRBD1. V dropped 8 bases and J dropped 6; count of bases not matched to a gene: 7. The length of the CDR3 is 14 residues. Germline CDR1 is ENHRY and CDR2 is SYGVKD. This CDR3 is CAIEGTGATNEQFF. The DNA for the CDR3 is TGTGCCATCGAGGGGACAGGGGCTACCAATGAGCAGTTCTTC.

The chain couples TRBV10-3 to TRBJ1-1, with 7 bases matching TRBD1. CDR3 length: 15 residues. Germline assignment: CDR1 ENHRY and CDR2 SYGVKD. J gave up 7 bases and V 6 bases, and 14 bases lay outside the gene matches. CDR3 bases: TGTGCCATCAGACCGCTTAACAGGGGTCAAGGTGAAGCTTTCTTT. Residues: CAIRPLNRGQGEAFF.

This chain links TRBV27 with TRBJ2-1; no reliable D call. V gave up 6 bases and J gave up 1 base, with 7 bases separating them. This CDR3 contains 13 residues. CDR1 is MNHEY and CDR2 is SMNVEV in the germline V gene (reference sequence). The CDR3 protein is CASRPGSYNEQFF. DNA of the CDR3: TGTGCCAGCAGGCCGGGTTCCTACAATGAGCAGTTCTTC.

This chain links TRBV4-3 with TRBJ2-3; the match to TRBD2 covers 8 bases. Germline trimming cut 4 bases from V and 6 bases from J; bases unmatched to any gene: 18. The CDR3 contains 18 residues. In germline, CDR1 is LGHNA, CDR2 YSLEER. The DNA for the CDR3 is TGCGCCAGCAGCCCCCCACGTGGTAGCGGGGAGGATGGGGATACGCAGTATTTT. Translation gives CASSPPRGSGEDGDTQYF.

The chain has TRBV27 and TRBJ1-1, with 9 bases identical to TRBD1. The germline V gene has CDR1 MNHEY and CDR2 SMNVEV (reference sequence). CDR3 length equals 13 residues. The V and J ends lost 5 bases and 6 bases, in that order; junction bases with no gene match: 4. The DNA of the CDR3 is TGTGCCAGCAGTCTACAGGGGGCCGCTGAAGCTTTCTTT. It codes for CASSLQGAAEAFF.

This rearrangement joins TRBV19 to TRBJ2-1; 9 positions agree with TRBD2. This CDR3 is 14 amino acids long. The germline gives CDR1 LNHDA, CDR2 SQIVND (reference sequence). V lost 6 bases, J lost 8 bases, and 8 bases stayed unmatched. CDR3 bases: TGTGCCAGTAGCGCTAGCGGGAACTTCTATGAGCAGTTCTTC. Encoded protein: CASSASGNFYEQFF.

This clone has a handful of counts. The V gene is TRBV10-3, the J gene TRBJ2-7, with D perhaps TRBD1 (5 bases). The CDR3 loop spans 16 amino acids. Germline CDR1 ENHRY, CDR2 SYGVKD. V shed 2 bases and J shed 0 bases, with 14 bases lying between them. The CDR3 bases are TGTGCCATCAGTGAGCCAAAGACAGAAAGCTCCTACGAGCAGTACTTC. It translates to CAISEPKTESSYEQYF.

This rearrangement joins TRBV6-6 to TRBJ1-1; the match to TRBD1 covers 9 bases. This CDR3 has 16 residues. V trimming: 0 bases; J trimming: 6 bases; junction bases outside the gene matches: 8. The germline gives CDR1 MNHNY, CDR2 SVGAGI (reference sequence). The CDR3 here is CASSYSDRGGTSEAFF. As DNA, the CDR3 is TGTGCCAGCAGTTACTCAGACAGGGGGGGGACCTCTGAAGCTTTCTTT.

The chain joins TRBV9 to TRBJ1-2; possible D gene TRBD1, 5 bases. There are 15 residues in the CDR3. Per germline, CDR1 SGDLS and CDR2 YYNGEE. Trimming left V 0 bases short and J 4 bases short, with 13 bases between. DNA of the CDR3: TGTGCCAGCAGCGTAGAGCAGGGCTCCTCCTATGGCTACACCTTC. Translation: CASSVEQGSSYGYTF.

The V call is TRBV18, the J call TRBJ2-7; TRBD1 aligns across 7 bases. With 3 bases clipped from V and 0 bases from J, the junction kept 14 bases outside the gene matches. Per germline, CDR1 KGHSH and CDR2 LQKENI. The CDR3 spans 18 residues. CDR3: CASSPSLRQGLGSYEQYF. In nucleotides, the CDR3 is TGTGCCAGCTCACCCTCACTTCGACAGGGTTTAGGCTCCTACGAGCAGTACTTC.

The rearrangement links TRBV14 to TRBJ1-1, with D hard to call. Trimming removed 2 bases at V and 2 bases at J, with 9 bases between. The CDR3 runs to 14 residues. The V gene's germline CDR1 is SGHDN and CDR2 FVKESK. CDR3 region: CASSQTPGNTEAFF. CDR3 nucleotides: TGTGCCAGCAGCCAAACCCCGGGAAACACTGAAGCTTTCTTT. Supplemented by reference TRBV14 and TRBJ1-1, the full variable domain reads EAGVTQFPSHSVIEKGQTVTLRCDPISGHDNLYWYRRVMGKEIKFLLHFVKESKQDESGMPNNRFLAERTGGTYSTLKVQPAELEDSGVYFCASSQTPGNTEAFFGQGTRLTVV.

This clone was seen only once. The junction and the germline gene differ at one end; a read error may be behind it. This sequence joins TRBV11-2 and TRBJ1-5; D is uncertain. Per germline, CDR1 SGHAT and CDR2 FQNNGV. The CDR3 covers 15 residues. CDR3 bases: TGTGCCAGCAGCTTAGCGGCGGGTAGCTATCAGCCCCAGCATTTT. Amino acids: CASSLAAGSYQPQHF.

This clone was seen repeatedly, ten times or more. The chain employs TRBV5-8 and TRBJ1-1; 7 bases match TRBD1. The CDR3 extends over 15 amino acids. Germline V lookup: CDR1 SGHTS, CDR2 YDEGEE. The V and J ends lost 4 bases and 0 bases, in that order; junction bases with no gene match: 6. CDR3: CASSTRDSLNTEAFF. CDR3 nucleotides: TGTGCCAGCAGCACCCGGGACAGTCTGAACACTGAAGCTTTCTTT.

This chain links TRBV15 with TRBJ2-3; possible D gene TRBD1, 5 bases. The V gene lost 0 bases and the J gene lost 4 bases, with 14 bases spanning the gap. The CDR3 runs to 16 residues. Looked up from germline, CDR1 is LNHNV and CDR2 is YYDKDF (reference sequence). In DNA form, the CDR3 reads TGTGCCACCAGCAGAGATCAGTCTTGGGGCGCAGATACGCAGTATTTT. It is translated as CATSRDQSWGADTQYF.

The genes are TRBV5-5 and TRBJ2-7; 11 bases align to TRBD1. This CDR3 has 15 amino acids. J lost 3 bases, V lost 4 bases, and 6 bases had no gene match. Germline loops: CDR1 SGHKS, CDR2 YYEKEE (reference sequence). CDR3 nucleotide sequence: TGTGCCAGCAGCGTTGGACAGGGGGCTTTCTACGAGCAGTACGTC. This translates into CASSVGQGAFYEQYV.